This T cell receptor (beta chain) appears in the sequencing data of a study of graft-versus-host responses after intestinal transplantation. A word on this clone: Its antigen remains unidentified.

Whole-study findings and limits: Detection of GvH clones occurred in recipient marrow, and some had their first appearance in ileum or blood. High graft-versus-host to host-versus-graft clonal ratios were found in allografts of patients who had graft-donor T cell macrochimerism.

Using immunoSEQ multiplex PCR, the repertoire was profiled, and TCRdb retains in-frame clones only, with some absent. The sample includes more than 85,000 clones, under 95% of them seen just once. The starting material was unstimulated CD8+ T cells sorted from spleen or lymph node cells, obtained before intestinal transplant. This sequence originates from a human donor who received an intestinal transplant.

CDR3: CASSSSTGGAQGEQYF. The CDR3 DNA reads as TGTGCCAGCAGCTCCTCAACCGGGGGGGCTCAGGGCGAGCAGTACTTC. The V and J genes are TRBV13 and TRBJ2-7; 8 bases map to TRBD2. Germline loops: CDR1 PRHDT, CDR2 FYEKMQ (reference sequence). The CDR3 sequence is 16 residues long. J was trimmed by 6 bases and V by 4 bases; bases with no gene match: 14.